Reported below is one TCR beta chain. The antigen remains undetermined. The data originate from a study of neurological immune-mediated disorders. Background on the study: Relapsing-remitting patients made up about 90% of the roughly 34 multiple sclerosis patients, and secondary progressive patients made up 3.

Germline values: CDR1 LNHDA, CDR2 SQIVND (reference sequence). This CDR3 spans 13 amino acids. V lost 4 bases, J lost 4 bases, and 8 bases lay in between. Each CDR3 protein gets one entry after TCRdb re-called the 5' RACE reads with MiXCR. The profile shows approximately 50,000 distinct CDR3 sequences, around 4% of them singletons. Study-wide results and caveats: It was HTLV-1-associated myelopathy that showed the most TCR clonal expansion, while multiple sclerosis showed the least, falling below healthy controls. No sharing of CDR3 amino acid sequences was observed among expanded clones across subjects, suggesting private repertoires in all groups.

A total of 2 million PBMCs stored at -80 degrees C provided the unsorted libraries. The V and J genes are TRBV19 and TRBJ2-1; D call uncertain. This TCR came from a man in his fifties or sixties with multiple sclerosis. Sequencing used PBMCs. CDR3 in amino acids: CASSNGPYNEQFF. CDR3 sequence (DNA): TGTGCCAGTAGTAACGGGCCTTACAATGAGCAGTTCTTC.